This T cell receptor (beta chain) was observed in a study of breast tumors, draining lymph nodes, adjacent tissues. TCRdb ran MiXCR on the multiplex PCR reads and lists one entry per CDR3 protein. The sample lists fewer than 15,000 distinct CDR3 sequences; around three fifths were seen once. The CDR3 consists of 17 residues. In germline, CDR1 is WSHSY, CDR2 SAAADI. The source of this sequence is a female donor with breast cancer. Some clones in this sample may be carry-over from other donors' samples. The chain is built from TRBV10-2 and TRBJ2-3, with a weak D call TRBD2 (5 bases). The specimen was tumor-adjacent breast tissue. This CDR3 is CASGTESPPSTTDTQYF. In nucleotides, the CDR3 is TGCGCATCCGGAACGGAAAGCCCCCCTAGCACGACAGATACGCAGTATTTT.